Each of the 16 T cell receptor beta chains below was sequenced from the same sample in a study of T-cell memory formation after mild COVID-19. TCRdb itself ran the 5' RACE reads through MiXCR, one entry per CDR3 protein. The top ten hold 12% of the sample, which has 450,000 to 650,000 distinct CDR3 sequences, roughly 22% seen once. Specimen: PBMCs or a T cell subset sorted from them (not recorded which). The source is an adult woman who had mild COVID-19 (a few samples of this study predate the infection). Cell type and time point are not known.

V gene TRBV12-3 or TRBV12-4 combines with J gene TRBJ1-1; weak D call: TRBD1 (6 bases). Trimming stripped 6 bases from V and 1 base from J, with 21 bases between. The CDR3 spans 17 residues. The CDR3 loop is CASSYGTRALSNTEAFF. CDR3 in DNA: TGTGCCAGCAGCTACGGGACAAGAGCTCTATCGAACACTGAAGCTTTCTTT.

The chain combines TRBV4-1 with TRBJ2-3; D may be TRBD1 (6 bases). Germline V lookup: CDR1 MGHRA, CDR2 YSYEKL. The CDR3 runs 16 residues. The V end lost 1 base, the J end lost 6 bases, and 17 bases lay between the germline ends. CDR3 sequence: CASSQGTGSDPDTQYF. As DNA, the CDR3 is TGCGCCAGCAGCCAAGGAACAGGGTCTGATCCCGATACGCAGTATTTT.

A few counts support this clonotype. The chain links TRBV18 to TRBJ2-1; TRBD1 agrees at 11 bases. The V gene's germline CDR1 is KGHSH and CDR2 LQKENI. V shed 6 bases and J 10 bases; nucleotides not matched to a gene: 11. The CDR3 consists of 15 residues. The CDR3 spells CASSRTGGSGKEQFF. CDR3 DNA: TGTGCCAGCTCCCGGACAGGGGGCTCAGGGAAGGAGCAGTTCTTC. Filled out from reference TRBV18 and TRBJ2-1, the complete variable domain reads NAGVMQNPRHLVRRRGQEARLRCSPMKGHSHVYWYRQLPEEGLKFMVYLQKENIIDESGMPKERFSAEFPKEGPSILRIQQVVRGDSAAYFCASSRTGGSGKEQFFGPGTRLTVL.

This clonotype occurred a few times. This chain uses TRBV12-3 or TRBV12-4 with TRBJ1-2; TRBD1 matches 7 bases. V lost 3 bases and J lost 7; bases outside the gene matches: 11. The CDR3 is 15 residues long. The CDR3: CASSLSHLTGSGYTF. The CDR3 DNA follows: TGTGCCAGCAGTTTGTCCCACTTGACAGGGAGTGGCTACACCTTC.

The genes are TRBV7-8 and TRBJ2-5; D not certain. The CDR3 runs 14 residues. The germline CDR1 and CDR2 sequences are SGHVS and FQNEAQ. Trimming pared 1 base from V and 5 bases from J, leaving 11 bases between. CDR3 in amino acids: CASSLVRFSETQYF. The CDR3 DNA follows: TGTGCCAGCAGCTTAGTGAGGTTTTCCGAGACCCAGTACTTC.

This clonotype was detected only a few times. The chain is built from TRBV12-3 or TRBV12-4 and TRBJ2-3; D perhaps matches TRBD2 (6 bases). This CDR3 is 13 amino acids long. V was clipped by 11 bases and J by 2 bases, with 14 bases between them. CDR3: CASGVGFTDTQYF. CDR3 sequence (DNA): TGTGCCTCGGGGGTGGGGTTCACAGATACGCAGTATTTT.

In its sample, this clonotype was seen many times. This rearrangement joins TRBV24-1 to TRBJ2-3; TRBD1 agrees at 8 bases. The CDR3 sequence is 16 residues long. V was clipped by 4 bases and J by 0 bases; unmatched bases: 5. Germline lookup yields CDR1 KGHDR and CDR2 SFDVKD. The CDR3 protein is CATSDGTGHSTDTQYF. CDR3 DNA sequence: TGTGCCACCAGTGACGGGACAGGCCATAGCACAGATACGCAGTATTTT.

The table lists this clonotype with many counts. The genes are TRBV4-2 and TRBJ2-5; D remains unclear. CDR3 length: 12 residues. Trimming left V 0 bases short and J 6 bases short, with 5 bases between. Germline lookup yields CDR1 LGHNA and CDR2 YNFKEQ. CDR3: CASSQELQTQYF. The CDR3 DNA reads TGTGCCAGCAGCCAAGAACTTCAGACCCAGTACTTC.

This clonotype was picked up a small number of times. The V call is TRBV7-3, the J call TRBJ2-3, with D perhaps assigned TRBD1 or TRBD2 (6 bases each). Trimming shortened V by 5 bases and J by 5 bases, and 11 bases separated the two germline ends. CDR3 length equals 13 residues. Per germline, CDR1 SGHTA and CDR2 FQGTGA. The CDR3 region is CASSPGARDTQYF. DNA of the CDR3: TGTGCCAGCAGCCCGGGGGCGAGAGATACGCAGTATTTT.

This clonotype turned up a few times. V and J are TRBV20-1 and TRBJ2-1, with TRBD2 matching 14 bases. The CDR3 covers 16 residues. Germline lookup yields CDR1 DFQATT and CDR2 SNEGSKA (reference sequence). The V and J ends lost 6 bases and 7 bases, in that order; junction bases with no gene match: 11. CDR3 protein: CSALGGLAGVSNEQFF. The CDR3 bases are TGCAGTGCACTCGGGGGACTAGCGGGAGTTTCAAATGAGCAGTTCTTC.

This clonotype appeared a few times. V usage is TRBV12-3 or TRBV12-4 and J usage is TRBJ2-7; perhaps TRBD2 as D (5 bases). Trimming shortened V by 6 bases and J by 0 bases, and 15 bases separated the two germline ends. This CDR3 comprises 15 residues. The CDR3 DNA reads TGTGCCAGCAGCGCCGGACTTCTTAGCTCCTACGAGCAGTACTTC. Translation: CASSAGLLSSYEQYF.

This clonotype has only a few counts. The CDR3 DNA reads as TGTGCCAGCAGTACCACGGGACCCTATGGCTACACCTTC. As protein: CASSTTGPYGYTF. The V call is TRBV6-4, the J call TRBJ1-2; a weak D match, TRBD1 (5 bases). Per the germline V gene, CDR1 is MRHNA and CDR2 is SNTAGT. The CDR3 is 13 residues long. The V end lost 5 bases, the J end lost 4 bases, and 11 bases lay between the germline ends.

The chain carries TRBV6-2 or TRBV6-3 and TRBJ2-1; D call uncertain. V gave up 5 bases and J gave up 2 bases, with 13 bases separating them. CDR3 length: 15 amino acids. Germline V gene sequence: CDR1 MNHEY, CDR2 SVGEGT. The chain's CDR3 is CASSTWTRTYNEQFF. DNA of the CDR3: TGTGCCAGCAGTACCTGGACCCGTACCTACAATGAGCAGTTCTTC.

This clonotype turned up a few times. The V and J genes are TRBV6-1 and TRBJ1-6, with 7 bases lining up with TRBD1. This CDR3 region has 14 residues. V shed 7 bases and J 8 bases; nucleotides not matched to a gene: 8. CDR1 is MNHNS and CDR2 is SASEGT in the germline V gene. DNA of the CDR3: TGTGCCAGCAACTCCGGGACAGAGGATTCACCCCTCCACTTT. Translation gives CASNSGTEDSPLHF.

The chain joins TRBV20-1 to TRBJ1-1; D may be TRBD1 (6 bases). V was cut by 3 bases and J by 4 bases, with 18 bases left in between. This CDR3 contains 15 residues. CDR1 and CDR2 (germline): DFQATT, SNEGSKA (reference sequence). Here the CDR3 reads CSARIRGAQGTEAFF. The CDR3 nucleotides are TGCAGTGCTAGGATACGGGGGGCGCAGGGCACTGAAGCTTTCTTT.

In this sample, this clonotype turned up a few times. The gene calls are TRBV9 and TRBJ2-1, with 9 nucleotides matching TRBD1. Losses at the gene ends were 0 bases for V and 7 bases for J; bases not matched to a gene: 5. The CDR3 extends over 15 amino acids. CDR1 SGDLS and CDR2 YYNGEE come from the germline V gene. CDR3 residues: CASSVGGQGKNEQFF. For the CDR3, the DNA is TGTGCCAGCAGCGTAGGGGGACAGGGAAAGAATGAGCAGTTCTTC. Drawing the rest from reference TRBV9 and TRBJ2-1, the complete variable domain is DSGVTQTPKHLITATGQRVTLRCSPRSGDLSVYWYQQSLDQGLQFLIQYYNGEERAKGNILERFSAQQFPDLHSELNLSSLELGDSALYFCASSVGGQGKNEQFFGPGTRLTVL.